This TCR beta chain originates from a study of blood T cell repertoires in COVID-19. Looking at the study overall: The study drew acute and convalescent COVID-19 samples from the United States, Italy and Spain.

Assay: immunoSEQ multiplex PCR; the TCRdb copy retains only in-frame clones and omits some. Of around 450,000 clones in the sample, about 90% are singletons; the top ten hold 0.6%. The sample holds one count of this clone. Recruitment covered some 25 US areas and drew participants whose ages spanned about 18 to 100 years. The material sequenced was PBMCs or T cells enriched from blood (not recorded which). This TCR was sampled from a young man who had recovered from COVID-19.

In DNA form, the CDR3 reads TGTGCCAGTAGTCACGGGTTAACCAACACTGAAGCTTTCTTT. It specifies CASSHGLTNTEAFF. The chain is built from TRBV19 and TRBJ1-1; no clear D gene. The CDR3 runs 14 residues. V was clipped by 5 bases and J by 2 bases, with 12 bases between them. Germline-derived CDR1 and CDR2 are LNHDA and SQIVND (reference sequence).